The 25 T cell receptor beta chains in this list originate from one sample, sequenced in a study of blood T cell repertoires in COVID-19 (dated by TCRdb to 2019 to 2021). The method behind the library was the immunoSEQ multiplex PCR assay. TCRdb limited this immuneACCESS table to in-frame rearrangements with V and J called. A share of clones is missing; checked studies link under half to unresolved V genes, and the rest is unexplained. This sample has around 150,000 clones in its table, and 84% of those were observed once. About 7.2% of the sample belongs to the ten largest clones. The specimen sequenced was peripheral blood. The receptors were sampled from a woman between 45 and 60 years old in a cohort sampled during active or convalescent COVID-19.

The gene calls are TRBV24-1 and TRBJ1-2; 7 bases map to TRBD1. The CDR3 contains 13 residues. V was pared by 4 bases and J by 9 bases, with 7 bases of the junction left unmatched. Germline values: CDR1 KGHDR, CDR2 SFDVKD. The CDR3 coding sequence is TGTGCCACCAGTGACCAGGGACAGCATCGCTACACCTTC. Its translation: CATSDQGQHRYTF.

The chain is built from TRBV19 and TRBJ1-5; TRBD1 might be the D (6 bases). V lost 3 bases to trimming and J lost 4 bases, with 7 bases between them. This CDR3 is built from 13 residues. Germline V CDR1 and CDR2: LNHDA, SQIVND (reference sequence). CDR3 protein: CASSMGANQPQHF. The CDR3 DNA is TGTGCCAGTAGTATGGGGGCAAATCAGCCCCAGCATTTT.

The chain carries TRBV13 and TRBJ2-5; 10 nucleotides match TRBD2. Germline assignment: CDR1 PRHDT and CDR2 FYEKMQ (reference sequence). This CDR3 contains 16 residues. V was pared by 5 bases and J by 5 bases, with 11 bases of the junction left unmatched. CDR3 protein: CASSHNPYSGGETQYF. DNA for the CDR3: TGTGCCAGCAGCCACAACCCATATAGCGGGGGGGAGACCCAGTACTTC.

The V gene is TRBV7-9, the J gene TRBJ1-1; D not resolved. Trimming cost V 4 bases and J 11 bases, with 14 bases left between them. This CDR3 contains 12 residues. Germline V gives CDR1 SEHNR, CDR2 FQNEAQ (reference sequence). The CDR3 region has the DNA TGTGCCAGCAGCTCGCCAGGAGGGTTGGCTTTCTTT. Its protein product is CASSSPGGLAFF.

The chain has TRBV9 and TRBJ1-2, with D possibly TRBD1 on 6 matching bases. CDR3 length equals 16 residues. The germline V and J ends were trimmed by 1 base and 4 bases, with 17 bases remaining between them. Germline loops: CDR1 SGDLS, CDR2 YYNGEE. CDR3 loop: CASSVTDERGAYGYTF. DNA of the CDR3: TGTGCCAGCAGCGTAACGGATGAACGGGGGGCCTATGGCTACACCTTC.

The rearrangement uses TRBV7-2 and TRBJ1-4; 8 bases align to TRBD1. The V gene end was trimmed by 5 bases and the J gene end by 7 bases; junction bases not matched to a gene: 9. The CDR3 is 15 residues long. The germline CDR1 and CDR2 sequences are SGHTA and FQGNSA. As DNA, the CDR3 is TGTGCCAGCAGCCACGGACAGGGAAGGGGTGAAAAACTGTTTTTT. Encoded protein: CASSHGQGRGEKLFF.

The chain combines TRBV11-1 with TRBJ1-6, with 8 nucleotides matching TRBD1. The CDR3 extends over 16 amino acids. V dropped 4 bases and J dropped 7; count of bases not matched to a gene: 9. CDR1 and CDR2 from the germline V gene are SGHAT and FQDESV (reference sequence). CDR3 nucleotide sequence: TGTGCCAGCAGCTCCTCCGGGGGGACAGGCAATTCACCCCTCCACTTT. Its translation: CASSSSGGTGNSPLHF.

The V and J genes are TRBV27 and TRBJ1-2; 9 nucleotides agree with TRBD1. Germline lookup yields CDR1 MNHEY and CDR2 SMNVEV (reference sequence). The trim removed 0 bases at V and 0 bases at J, leaving 8 bases unmatched. CDR3 length: 18 amino acids. The CDR3 loop is CASSLSRGQGSTNYGYTF. As DNA, the CDR3 is TGTGCCAGCAGTTTATCGAGGGGACAGGGTTCGACTAACTATGGCTACACCTTC.

The chain recombines TRBV11-2 with TRBJ2-7; maybe TRBD2 (6 bases). There are 16 residues in the CDR3. CDR1 is SGHAT and CDR2 is FQNNGV in the germline V gene. V lost 4 bases to trimming and J lost 1 base, with 17 bases between them. CDR3 sequence reads: CASSSPKGLISYEQYF. CDR3 nucleotides: TGTGCCAGCAGCTCACCAAAGGGACTGATATCCTACGAGCAGTACTTC.

The rearrangement uses TRBV10-3 and TRBJ2-1; TRBD2 aligns across 8 bases. The CDR3 length is 13 residues. The ends lost 5 bases at V and 6 bases at J; junction bases unmatched: 3. Per germline, CDR1 ENHRY and CDR2 SYGVKD. The CDR3, as DNA: TGTGCCATCAGTTCAACTAGCGGCAATGAGCAGTTCTTC. This sequence encodes CAISSTSGNEQFF.

The chain is built from TRBV10-3 and TRBJ2-3; TRBD2 agrees at 13 bases. The CDR3 is made up of 16 amino acids. The germline V gene encodes CDR1 ENHRY and CDR2 SYGVKD. V was clipped by 4 bases and J by 1 base; unmatched bases: 2. CDR3 amino acids: CAISGTSGGGTDTQYF. The CDR3 DNA reads TGTGCCATCAGTGGCACTAGCGGGGGGGGCACAGATACGCAGTATTTT.

This clone showed up just once. At one end the junction does not follow the germline gene, possibly because of a read error. The rearrangement joins TRBV6-5 to TRBJ1-2, with 7 bases identical to TRBD1. Germline-derived CDR1 and CDR2 are MNHEY and SVGAGI. The CDR3 has 11 amino acids. The CDR3: CAVGGQLGLFF. The CDR3 DNA reads TGTGCCGTAGGGGGCCAACTAGGGCTCTTCTTC.

With regard to this clone: This sample includes further DNA sequences coding for the same CDR3. This sequence joins TRBV5-1 and TRBJ1-2; no definite D call. The CDR3 runs to 13 residues. V lost 0 bases and J 2 bases, leaving 5 bases between the germline ends. Per germline, CDR1 SGHRS and CDR2 YFSETQ. CDR3 loop: CASSLGQNYGYTF. The CDR3 DNA reads TGCGCCAGCAGCTTGGGGCAGAACTATGGCTACACCTTC.

On this clone: One end of the junction does not line up with germline, which may come from a read error. The rearrangement uses TRBV5-6 and TRBJ2-3; 8 bases align to TRBD2. The CDR3 totals 15 residues. Germline V gene sequence: CDR1 SGHDT, CDR2 YYEEEE. DNA for the CDR3: TGTGCCAGCAGCTCTGTCCGGGGGGGCACGGATACGCAGTATTTT. It yields the protein CASSSVRGGTDTQYF.

This chain connects TRBV29-1 to TRBJ1-1; 7 bases are shared with TRBD1. The V gene's germline CDR1 is SQVTM and CDR2 ANQGSEA. The J segment lost 12 bases and the V segment lost 7 bases, leaving 17 bases of the junction unmatched. The CDR3 covers 13 residues. This CDR3 reads CSASLTGRGITFF. As DNA, the CDR3 is TGCAGCGCCTCGTTGACGGGCAGGGGGATAACTTTCTTT.

V is TRBV7-2 and J is TRBJ1-2; TRBD1 matches 7 bases. CDR3 size: 13 residues. The germline V gene has CDR1 SGHTA and CDR2 FQGNSA. V was pared by 5 bases and J by 2 bases, with 2 bases of the junction left unmatched. The CDR3 spells CASSRQGNYGYTF. The CDR3, as DNA: TGTGCCAGCAGCCGACAGGGCAACTATGGCTACACCTTC. Complete variable domain (other parts from reference TRBV7-2 and TRBJ1-2): GAGVSQSPSNKVTEKGKDVELRCDPISGHTALYWYRQSLGQGLEFLIYFQGNSAPDKSGLPSDRFSAERTGGSVSTLTIQRTQQEDSAVYLCASSRQGNYGYTFGSGTRLTVV.

J is TRBJ2-7 and V is TRBV10-2; TRBD2 matches 9 bases. Germline V gene sequence: CDR1 WSHSY, CDR2 SAAADI. V lost 5 bases to trimming and J lost 3 bases; unmatched junction nucleotides: 2. This CDR3 spans 13 amino acids. The CDR3 sequence: CASSLAGIYEQYF. CDR3 DNA sequence: TGCGCCAGCAGTCTAGCGGGGATCTACGAGCAGTACTTC.

This clone was seen once. This sequence joins TRBV7-3 and TRBJ2-5; 11 bases align to TRBD2. With V trimmed by 5 bases and J by 3 bases, 8 bases remained unmatched. CDR1 SGHTA and CDR2 FQGTGA come from the germline V gene. CDR3 size: 16 residues. The CDR3 DNA reads as TGTGCCAGCAGCCTAGCACTAGCGGGGGAAAAAGAGACCCAGTACTTC. Translated, it gives CASSLALAGEKETQYF. The complete variable domain, with remaining parts taken from reference TRBV7-3 and TRBJ2-5, reads GAGVSQTPSNKVTEKGKYVELRCDPISGHTALYWYRQSLGQGPEFLIYFQGTGAADDSGLPNDRFFAVRPEGSVSTLKIQRTERGDSAVYLCASSLALAGEKETQYFGPGTRLLVL.

The gene calls are TRBV27 and TRBJ1-1; TRBD1 matches at 7 bases. Looked up from germline, CDR1 is MNHEY and CDR2 is SMNVEV (reference sequence). The CDR3 contains 15 residues. V trimming: 5 bases; J trimming: 11 bases; junction bases outside the gene matches: 17. The CDR3 spells CASSPRTGLRGGAFF. For the CDR3, the DNA is TGTGCCAGCAGTCCCCGGACAGGTCTTCGGGGTGGGGCTTTCTTT.

This chain links TRBV30 with TRBJ1-1; D unclear. Trimming removed 7 bases from V and 0 bases from J, with 21 bases in between. The CDR3 is 16 amino acids. Germline CDR1 reads GTSNPN; CDR2 reads SVGIG (reference sequence). The CDR3 loop is CASLPRVRPMNTEAFF. DNA of the CDR3: TGTGCCTCTTTGCCTCGGGTCAGACCCATGAACACTGAAGCTTTCTTT.

The chain combines TRBV6-5 with TRBJ1-2; TRBD1 is a possible D gene (6 bases). This CDR3 spans 15 amino acids. V shed 4 bases and J shed 4 bases, with 16 bases lying between them. CDR1 and CDR2 from the germline V gene are MNHEY and SVGAGI. CDR3 coding DNA: TGTGCCAGCAGTTCCTTTCCAGGGGTGGTCTATGGCTACACCTTC. Its protein product is CASSSFPGVVYGYTF.

V and J are TRBV6-5 and TRBJ2-7; D unclear. Germline V gene sequence: CDR1 MNHEY, CDR2 SVGAGI. This CDR3 has 14 amino acids. V was shortened by 0 bases and J by 3 bases, with 9 bases between the two germline ends. The CDR3 region is CASSYSRVLYEQYF. As DNA, the CDR3 is TGTGCCAGCAGTTACTCCCGGGTCCTCTACGAGCAGTACTTC.

V is TRBV12-3 or TRBV12-4 and J is TRBJ2-7; D gene ambiguous. The germline V and J ends were trimmed by 5 bases and 4 bases, with 9 bases remaining between them. There are 12 residues in the CDR3. CDR3 residues: CASSPDKYEQYF. Here the CDR3 DNA reads TGTGCCAGCAGTCCCGACAAGTACGAGCAGTACTTC.

V is TRBV10-1 and J is TRBJ2-7, with 9 nucleotides matching TRBD1. The V and J ends lost 3 bases and 5 bases, in that order; junction bases with no gene match: 11. This CDR3 comprises 16 residues. Germline V gene lookup returns CDR1 WNHNN and CDR2 SYGVQD (reference sequence). Here the CDR3 reads CASSERRGTGYDEQYF. As DNA, the CDR3 is TGCGCCAGCAGTGAACGGAGAGGGACAGGGTACGACGAGCAGTACTTC.

V is TRBV19 and J is TRBJ1-5, with 9 bases lining up with TRBD1. V shed 5 bases and J 5 bases; nucleotides not matched to a gene: 4. The CDR3 is made up of 14 amino acids. CDR1 LNHDA and CDR2 SQIVND come from the germline V gene (reference sequence). The CDR3 loop is CASSLDRGDQPQHF. The CDR3 coding sequence is TGTGCCAGTAGTCTGGACAGGGGCGATCAGCCCCAGCATTTT.